The 27 T cell receptor beta chains below come from one sample, sequenced in a study of CD8 T cells in Susac syndrome. Roughly 0.45 to 1 ug RNA was reverse transcribed with random hexamers. Via MiXCR, TCRdb re-called the immunoSEQ multiplex PCR reads, giving one row per CDR3 protein. The sample lists about 150,000 distinct CDR3 sequences; about 94% were seen once. Sequenced material: CD8+ T cells from PBMCs. The origin of the receptors is a human donor with multiple sclerosis.

This sequence joins TRBV29-1 and TRBJ1-1; the D is unclear. The germline V gene encodes CDR1 SQVTM and CDR2 ANQGSEA. Between the trimmed V and J ends, which lost 7 bases and 1 base, there was a span of 10 bases. The CDR3 runs 12 residues. CDR3 protein: CSAYGENTEAFF. The CDR3 DNA follows: TGCAGCGCATACGGAGAGAACACTGAAGCTTTCTTT.

The chain combines TRBV7-3 with TRBJ2-7, with TRBD2 matching over 8 bases. The length of the CDR3 is 15 residues. V gave up 3 bases and J gave up 2 bases; unmatched junction bases: 6. Looked up from germline, CDR1 is SGHTA and CDR2 is FQGTGA. The CDR3 DNA reads as TGTGCCAGCAGCTTGAAAGCGGGGGCCCCCTACGAGCAGTACTTC. This codes for CASSLKAGAPYEQYF.

The sample holds one count of this clonotype. Here the CDR3 DNA reads TGTGCCAGCAGCTTCAGGGGTACCTACAATGAGCAGTTCTTC. Encoded protein: CASSFRGTYNEQFF. The gene calls are TRBV5-4 and TRBJ2-1; possible D gene TRBD1, 6 bases. Trimming shortened V by 2 bases and J by 2 bases, and 8 bases separated the two germline ends. Germline V gene sequence: CDR1 SGHNT, CDR2 YYREEE (reference sequence). CDR3 size: 14 residues.

The gene calls are TRBV28 and TRBJ2-1, with TRBD2 as a possible D gene (5 bases). This CDR3 has 14 residues. From germline, CDR1 is MDHEN and CDR2 SYDVKM. Trimming pared 4 bases from V and 2 bases from J, leaving 9 bases between. The CDR3 loop reads CASSSEVPYNEQFF. DNA for the CDR3: TGTGCCAGCAGTTCGGAGGTCCCCTACAATGAGCAGTTCTTC.

The rearrangement joins TRBV3-1 to TRBJ1-1, with a tentative D call TRBD1 (5 bases). CDR3 length: 14 amino acids. CDR1 is LGHDT, CDR2 YNNKEL, per germline (reference sequence). Trimming cost V 1 base and J 5 bases, with 11 bases left between them. CDR3 sequence: CASSQVHRKTEAFF. CDR3 sequence (DNA): TGTGCCAGCAGCCAAGTGCACAGGAAGACTGAAGCTTTCTTT. Supplemented by reference TRBV3-1 and TRBJ1-1, the full variable domain reads DTAVSQTPKYLVTQMGNDKSIKCEQNLGHDTMYWYKQDSKKFLKIMFSYNNKELIINETVPNRFSPKSPDKAHLNLHINSLELGDSAVYFCASSQVHRKTEAFFGQGTRLTVV.

The rearrangement links TRBV7-6 to TRBJ2-7; D may be TRBD1 (5 bases). Germline V gene sequence: CDR1 SGHVS, CDR2 FNYEAQ. The CDR3 covers 19 residues. Trimming shortened V by 6 bases and J by 4 bases, and 31 bases separated the two germline ends. The CDR3 here is CASSLIEKFDSSPPYEQYF. The CDR3 nucleotides are TGTGCCAGCAGTTTAATCGAGAAGTTTGACAGTTCACCGCCTTACGAGCAGTACTTC.

The V call is TRBV13, the J call TRBJ2-1; D gene uncertain. V lost 4 bases and J lost 0, with 10 bases in between. The CDR3 has 15 amino acids. Germline-derived CDR1 and CDR2 are PRHDT and FYEKMQ (reference sequence). Here the CDR3 DNA reads TGTGCCAGCAGCTCCGGACGTAGCTCCTACAATGAGCAGTTCTTC. Translation: CASSSGRSSYNEQFF.

This rearrangement joins TRBV4-1 to TRBJ1-2, with D tentatively TRBD1 (5 bases). V shed 2 bases and J shed 4 bases, with 20 bases lying between them. Germline assignment: CDR1 MGHRA and CDR2 YSYEKL. The CDR3 extends over 17 amino acids. The CDR3 is CASSQFSVGTELYGYTF. The CDR3 coding sequence is TGCGCCAGCAGCCAATTCTCAGTGGGGACGGAACTCTATGGCTACACCTTC.

V usage is TRBV29-1 and J usage is TRBJ1-2; no reliable D call. V was cut by 5 bases and J by 6 bases, with 16 bases left in between. The germline V gene encodes CDR1 SQVTM and CDR2 ANQGSEA. CDR3 length: 13 amino acids. The CDR3: CSVPVGGWDGYTF. The CDR3, as DNA: TGCAGCGTTCCCGTCGGCGGATGGGATGGCTACACCTTC.

CDR3 DNA sequence: TGTGCCAGCAGCCCACGGACTAGCGGAACCAAAAACATTCAGTACTTC. As protein: CASSPRTSGTKNIQYF. This rearrangement joins TRBV7-9 to TRBJ2-4; 10 nucleotides line up with TRBD2. Per the germline V gene, CDR1 is SEHNR and CDR2 is FQNEAQ (reference sequence). The CDR3 has 16 residues. With 5 bases clipped from V and 2 bases from J, the junction kept 6 bases outside the gene matches. Drawing the rest from reference TRBV7-9 and TRBJ2-4, the complete variable domain is DTGVSQNPRHKITKRGQNVTFRCDPISEHNRLYWYRQTLGQGPEFLTYFQNEAQLEKSRLLSDRFSAERPKGSFSTLEIQRTEQGDSAMYLCASSPRTSGTKNIQYFGAGTRLSVL.

J is TRBJ2-3 and V is TRBV27; possibly TRBD1 for D (6 bases). Per the germline V gene, CDR1 is MNHEY and CDR2 is SMNVEV (reference sequence). V gave up 3 bases and J gave up 1 base, with 14 bases separating them. The CDR3 sequence is 16 residues long. The CDR3 nucleotides are TGTGCCAGCAGTTTTGGGGCAGGGGTCGGCACAGATACGCAGTATTTT. It yields the protein CASSFGAGVGTDTQYF.

J is TRBJ1-2 and V is TRBV2; the D is unclear. The V end was cut by 8 bases, the J end by 5 bases, with 9 bases between. CDR1 is SNHLY, CDR2 FYNNEI, per germline. CDR3 size: 11 residues. In DNA form, the CDR3 reads TGTGCCAGCTTAAGCGTGTATGGCTACACCTTC. This gives the protein CASLSVYGYTF.

The V and J genes are TRBV7-2 and TRBJ2-1; a possible D gene is TRBD1 (6 bases). V lost 8 bases, J lost 8 bases, and 16 bases lay in between. The germline CDR1 and CDR2 sequences are SGHTA and FQGNSA. The CDR3 has 13 residues. CDR3 residues: CASRLAGDDEQFF. The CDR3, as DNA: TGTGCCAGCCGCCTGGCAGGGGACGATGAGCAGTTCTTC.

The chain combines TRBV20-1 with TRBJ2-7; D possibly uses TRBD1 or TRBD2 (5 bases each). V lost 2 bases and J lost 7, with 18 bases in between. Germline V gene sequence: CDR1 DFQATT, CDR2 SNEGSKA (reference sequence). The CDR3 totals 14 residues. In nucleotides, the CDR3 is TGCAGTGCTAGATCCTACGGGACGTCGGGGGAGCAGTACTTC. It yields the protein CSARSYGTSGEQYF.

This chain uses TRBV9 with TRBJ1-1; D is uncertain. The CDR3 extends over 13 amino acids. CDR1 SGDLS and CDR2 YYNGEE come from the germline V gene. Trimming removed 3 bases from V and 0 bases from J, with 6 bases in between. Written as DNA, the CDR3 is TGTGCCAGCAGCGAGCTGATGAACACTGAAGCTTTCTTT. Translated, it gives CASSELMNTEAFF.

The genes are TRBV4-1 and TRBJ2-1; 11 positions match TRBD1. V lost 4 bases and J lost 8; bases outside the gene matches: 7. The CDR3 loop spans 15 amino acids. Germline loops: CDR1 MGHRA, CDR2 YSYEKL. The CDR3 protein is CASSPGQGAGYEQFF. DNA of the CDR3: TGCGCCAGCAGCCCCGGACAGGGGGCAGGGTATGAGCAGTTCTTC.

The rearrangement joins TRBV15 to TRBJ1-6; no clear D. Trimming cost V 8 bases and J 0 bases, with 11 bases left between them. The germline gives CDR1 LNHNV, CDR2 YYDKDF (reference sequence). The CDR3 has 15 amino acids. Here the CDR3 reads CATGAGSSYNSPLHF. The CDR3 nucleotides read TGTGCCACCGGTGCGGGGAGCTCCTATAATTCACCCCTCCACTTT.

This rearrangement joins TRBV6-2 or TRBV6-3 to TRBJ2-5; D might be TRBD1 (6 bases). Germline lookup yields CDR1 MNHEY and CDR2 SVGEGT. This CDR3 region has 14 residues. The ends were cut back, 4 bases at V and 4 bases at J, with 13 bases in the middle. CDR3 DNA sequence: TGTGCCAGCAGTTCCACAGGGATTTTAGAGACCCAGTACTTC. This translates into CASSSTGILETQYF.

The rearrangement uses TRBV20-1 and TRBJ1-5; a weak D match, TRBD1 (6 bases). CDR1 and CDR2 (germline): DFQATT, SNEGSKA (reference sequence). V lost 1 base and J lost 6, with 19 bases in between. The CDR3 has 16 amino acids. The CDR3 is CSARAAPPRGPQPQHF. CDR3 in DNA: TGCAGTGCTAGAGCCGCTCCCCCCAGGGGTCCTCAGCCCCAGCATTTT.

The chain couples TRBV6-2 or TRBV6-3 to TRBJ1-1, with D possibly being TRBD1 (5 bases). V was shortened by 2 bases and J by 7 bases, with 11 bases between the two germline ends. The CDR3 runs to 13 residues. The germline CDR1 and CDR2 sequences are MNHEY and SVGEGT. The CDR3 coding sequence is TGTGCCAGCAGTTACCGTCGGGGCGGTGAAGCTTTCTTT. Its translation is CASSYRRGGEAFF.

The chain carries TRBV28 and TRBJ2-5, with 9 bases that match TRBD1. V lost 8 bases and J lost 3; bases outside the gene matches: 13. Germline V CDR1 and CDR2: MDHEN, SYDVKM. The CDR3 covers 16 residues. In nucleotides, the CDR3 is TGTGCCAGCGGTTCACCGGGACAGGGTGTTGAAGAGACCCAGTACTTC. Protein: CASGSPGQGVEETQYF.

The chain employs TRBV3-1 and TRBJ1-6, with 10 bases aligning to TRBD1. Germline V lookup: CDR1 LGHDT, CDR2 YNNKEL (reference sequence). The CDR3 contains 15 residues. V was pared by 10 bases and J by 7 bases, with 10 bases of the junction left unmatched. The DNA of the CDR3 is TGTGCCACCTCAACCCGGGACAGGGGAAATTCACCCCTCCACTTT. Encoded protein: CATSTRDRGNSPLHF.

The CDR3 here is CASTWGVPYEQYF. The CDR3, as DNA: TGTGCCAGCACTTGGGGGGTACCCTACGAGCAGTACTTC. The chain carries TRBV6-6 and TRBJ2-7; D is perhaps TRBD2 (6 bases). The CDR3 is made up of 13 amino acids. Trimming stripped 7 bases from V and 2 bases from J, with 12 bases between. The V gene's germline CDR1 is MNHNY and CDR2 SVGAGI (reference sequence).

The chain has TRBV20-1 and TRBJ2-1, with a possible D match to TRBD2 (5 bases). The CDR3 sequence is 15 residues long. Germline CDR1 reads DFQATT; CDR2 reads SNEGSKA (reference sequence). CDR3 nucleotides: TGCAGCGCACATTTTAGGGATCCCACGGGGAATGAGCAGTTCTTC. This sequence encodes CSAHFRDPTGNEQFF.

The chain has TRBV25-1 and TRBJ1-2; 7 nucleotides match TRBD1. The junction had 12 bases not matched to a gene; V was cut back by 3 bases and J by 8 bases. The V gene's germline CDR1 is MGHDK and CDR2 SYGVNS. This CDR3 is 15 amino acids long. CDR3 amino acids: CASSDGRQGGGGYTF. In DNA form, the CDR3 reads TGTGCCAGCAGTGATGGTCGACAGGGTGGTGGCGGCTACACCTTC.

The gene calls are TRBV20-1 and TRBJ1-2; unclear D gene. This CDR3 is built from 14 residues. Germline V gene lookup returns CDR1 DFQATT and CDR2 SNEGSKA (reference sequence). Trimming cost V 0 bases and J 5 bases, with 13 bases left between them. The CDR3 DNA reads as TGCAGTGCTAGAGATTCTCAGAGAAGTTATGGCTACACCTTC. It yields the protein CSARDSQRSYGYTF.

This clonotype occurred once. The J gene is TRBJ2-7, the V gene TRBV2; 7 nucleotides match TRBD1. Germline-derived CDR1 and CDR2 are SNHLY and FYNNEI. V gave up 7 bases and J gave up 4 bases; unmatched junction bases: 13. This CDR3 region has 15 residues. CDR3 loop: CASTQVRDSQYEQYF. CDR3 sequence (DNA): TGTGCCAGCACCCAAGTTAGGGACAGCCAATACGAGCAGTACTTC.